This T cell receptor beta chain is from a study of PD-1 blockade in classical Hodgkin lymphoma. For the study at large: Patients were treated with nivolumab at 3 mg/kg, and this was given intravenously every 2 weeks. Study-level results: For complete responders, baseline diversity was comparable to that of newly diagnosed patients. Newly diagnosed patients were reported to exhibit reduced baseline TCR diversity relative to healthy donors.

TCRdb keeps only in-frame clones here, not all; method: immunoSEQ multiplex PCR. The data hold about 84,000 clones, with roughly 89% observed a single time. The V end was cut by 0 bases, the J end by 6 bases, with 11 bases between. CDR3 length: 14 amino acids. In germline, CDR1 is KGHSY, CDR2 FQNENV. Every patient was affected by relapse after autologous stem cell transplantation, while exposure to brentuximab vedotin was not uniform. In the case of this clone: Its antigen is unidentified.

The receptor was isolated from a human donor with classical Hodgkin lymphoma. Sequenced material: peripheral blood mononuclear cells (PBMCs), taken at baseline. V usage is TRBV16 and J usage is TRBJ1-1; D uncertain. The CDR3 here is CASSQSRARPEAFF. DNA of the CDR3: TGTGCCAGCAGCCAATCACGGGCGCGACCTGAAGCTTTCTTT.